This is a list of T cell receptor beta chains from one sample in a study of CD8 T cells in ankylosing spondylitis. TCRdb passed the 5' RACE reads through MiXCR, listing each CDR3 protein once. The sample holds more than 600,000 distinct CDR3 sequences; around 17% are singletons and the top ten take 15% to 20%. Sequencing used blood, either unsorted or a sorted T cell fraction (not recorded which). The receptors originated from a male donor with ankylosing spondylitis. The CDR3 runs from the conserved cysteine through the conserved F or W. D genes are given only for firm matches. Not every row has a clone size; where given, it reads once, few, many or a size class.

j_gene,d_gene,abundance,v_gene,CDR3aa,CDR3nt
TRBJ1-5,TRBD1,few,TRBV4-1,CASSQYPRDRGRSDQPQHF,TGCGCCAGCAGCCAATATCCCCGGGACAGGGGAAGGTCAGATCAGCCCCAGCATTTT
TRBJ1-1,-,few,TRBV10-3,CAIRGTAANTEAFF,TGTGCCATCAGAGGGACCGCAGCGAACACTGAAGCTTTCTTT
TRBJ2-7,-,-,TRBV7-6,CASSSQGMNPYEQYF,TGTGCCAGCAGCTCTCAGGGTATGAACCCCTACGAGCAGTACTTC
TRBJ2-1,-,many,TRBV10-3,CAIGVGIGNGQFF,TGTGCCATCGGGGTTGGTATCGGCAATGGGCAGTTCTTC
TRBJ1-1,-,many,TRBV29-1,CSVVSAANTEAFF,TGCAGCGTTGTAAGCGCAGCGAACACTGAAGCTTTCTTT
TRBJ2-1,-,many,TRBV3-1,CASSQGVGSQFF,TGTGCCAGCAGCCAAGGGGTGGGCTCACAGTTCTTC
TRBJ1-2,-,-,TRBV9,CATNRYGYTF,TGTGCCACCAACAGGTATGGCTACACCTTC
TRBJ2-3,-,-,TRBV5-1,CASSLRRSPSTDTQYF,TGCGCCAGCAGCTTGAGGCGGAGCCCGTCAACAGATACGCAGTATTTT
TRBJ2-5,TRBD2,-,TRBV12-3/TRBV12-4,CASSISGVWETQYF,TGTGCCAGCAGCATTAGCGGGGTGTGGGAGACCCAGTACTTC
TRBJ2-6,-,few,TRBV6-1,CASLIIGTGYSGANVLTF,TGTGCCAGCCTCATAATCGGGACGGGTTACTCTGGGGCCAACGTCCTGACTTTC
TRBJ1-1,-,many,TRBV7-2,CASSFARNTEAFF,TGTGCCAGCAGCTTTGCCAGGAACACTGAAGCTTTCTTT
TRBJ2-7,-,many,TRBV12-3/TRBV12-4,CASSFGQSYEQYF,TGTGCCAGCAGTTTCGGACAGTCCTACGAGCAGTACTTC
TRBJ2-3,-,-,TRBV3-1,CASSQGVSGDTQYF,TGTGCCAGCAGCCAAGGGGTCAGCGGAGATACGCAGTATTTT